Listed here are 4 T cell receptor beta chains from one sample, sequenced in a study of blood T cell repertoires in COVID-19. The method was immunoSEQ multiplex PCR; TCRdb's version includes in-frame clones alone and lacks a portion of them. The sample lists around 300,000 clones, around four fifths occurring once. Material for sequencing was peripheral blood. The receptors shown here come from a woman in her fifties or sixties with active or convalescent COVID-19.

The V call is TRBV11-2, the J call TRBJ1-3; a possible D gene is TRBD1 (5 bases). Trimming removed 4 bases from V and 4 bases from J, with 20 bases in between. Germline values: CDR1 SGHAT, CDR2 FQNNGV. This CDR3 is 17 amino acids long. Here the CDR3 reads CASSSNAAGDVGNTIYF. The DNA of the CDR3 is TGTGCCAGCAGCTCAAACGCGGCGGGGGATGTCGGAAACACCATATATTTT. The variable domain in full, completed from reference TRBV11-2 and TRBJ1-3, reads EAGVAQSPRYKIIEKRQSVAFWCNPISGHATLYWYQQILGQGPKLLIQFQNNGVVDDSQLPKDRFSAERLKGVDSTLKIQPAKLEDSAVYLCASSSNAAGDVGNTIYFGEGSWLTVV.

In this sample, this clone turned up once. The rearrangement uses TRBV24-1 and TRBJ1-2; D gene ambiguous. CDR1 is KGHDR, CDR2 SFDVKD, per germline. V was shortened by 2 bases and J by 8 bases, with 11 bases between the two germline ends. The CDR3 is made up of 13 amino acids. The CDR3 DNA reads as TGTGCCACCAGTGATTCGGTAGGAGGCGGCTACACCTTC. Its protein is CATSDSVGGGYTF.

Details on this clone: The sample carries other DNA sequences with the same CDR3. The chain joins TRBV24-1 to TRBJ2-3; 10 nucleotides agree with TRBD1. Germline CDR1 and CDR2: KGHDR and SFDVKD. J was trimmed by 4 bases and V by 3 bases; bases with no gene match: 3. The length of the CDR3 is 15 residues. The CDR3 sequence is CATSDRTGGADTQYF. CDR3 nucleotides: TGTGCCACCAGTGATCGGACAGGGGGGGCAGATACGCAGTATTTT.

V gene TRBV5-6 combines with J gene TRBJ2-1; 12 bases align to TRBD2. The CDR3 is 18 residues long. Trimming took 4 bases from V and 0 from J; bases not matched to a gene: 8. Germline V CDR1 and CDR2: SGHDT, YYEEEE. CDR3 in amino acids: CASSPGLAGPSSYNEQFF. Written as DNA, the CDR3 is TGTGCCAGCAGCCCGGGACTAGCGGGTCCGAGCTCCTACAATGAGCAGTTCTTC.